One T cell receptor (beta chain) is described in this entry. Profiled with immunoSEQ multiplex PCR; TCRdb holds only in-frame clones, not every one. Of about 260,000 clones listed, under 90% were seen once; the top ten hold 4.1%. The data derive from a study of blood T cell repertoires in COVID-19. Study as a whole: Samples came from the United States, Italy and Spain, spanning acute and convalescent COVID-19.

The ends were cut back, 4 bases at V and 5 bases at J, with 15 bases in the middle. The CDR3 consists of 14 residues. Per germline, CDR1 SGHDT and CDR2 YYEEEE. Which cohort a participant joined came from the clinical history participants gave. This chain connects TRBV5-6 to TRBJ2-5; tentative D call: TRBD1 (6 bases). The source is a man aged 25 to 45 with acute COVID-19. The sequenced sample was PBMCs or T cells enriched from blood (not recorded which). CDR3 residues: CASSPGQIHETQYF. CDR3 bases: TGTGCCAGCAGCCCCGGACAGATCCATGAGACCCAGTACTTC.